This T cell receptor (beta chain) was recorded in a study of cytomegalovirus exposure and HLA in healthy donors. Trimming removed 6 bases from V and 9 bases from J; junction bases left unmatched: 5. The length of the CDR3 is 12 residues. From germline, CDR1 is MNHEY and CDR2 SVGAGI. The PCR employed 60 Vbeta primers together with 13 Jbeta primers. Only in-frame clones appear in the TCRdb table, and some are missing; sequencing was by immunoSEQ multiplex PCR. Found here are approximately 280,000 clones, around nine tenths of them singletons; the top ten hold 2% to 3%. The sample consisted of PBMCs. The sequence was obtained from a woman younger than 30 in good health and CMV-seronegative. The chain links TRBV6-5 to TRBJ2-1; 7 bases map to TRBD1. DNA of the CDR3: TGTGCCAGCAGACAGGGGCTCGGTGAGCAGTTCTTC. Protein product: CASRQGLGEQFF.